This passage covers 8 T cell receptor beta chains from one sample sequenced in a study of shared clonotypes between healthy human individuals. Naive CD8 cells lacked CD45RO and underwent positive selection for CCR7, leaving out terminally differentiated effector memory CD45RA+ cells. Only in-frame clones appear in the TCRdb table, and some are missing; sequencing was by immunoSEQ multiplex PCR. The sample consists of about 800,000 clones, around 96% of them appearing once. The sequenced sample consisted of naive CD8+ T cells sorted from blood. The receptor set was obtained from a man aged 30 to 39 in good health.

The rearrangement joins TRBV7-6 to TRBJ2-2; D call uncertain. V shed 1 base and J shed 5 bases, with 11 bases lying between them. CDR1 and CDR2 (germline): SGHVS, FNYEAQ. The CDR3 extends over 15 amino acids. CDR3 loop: CASSLEVGMTGELFF. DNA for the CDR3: TGTGCCAGCAGCTTAGAAGTAGGGATGACCGGGGAGCTGTTTTTT.

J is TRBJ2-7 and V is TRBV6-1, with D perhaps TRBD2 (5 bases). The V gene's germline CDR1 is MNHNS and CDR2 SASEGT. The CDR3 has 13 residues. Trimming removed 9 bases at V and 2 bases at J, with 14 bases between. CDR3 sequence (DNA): TGTGCCAGTGGGAGTTCGAGGGCCTACGAGCAGTACTTC. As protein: CASGSSRAYEQYF.

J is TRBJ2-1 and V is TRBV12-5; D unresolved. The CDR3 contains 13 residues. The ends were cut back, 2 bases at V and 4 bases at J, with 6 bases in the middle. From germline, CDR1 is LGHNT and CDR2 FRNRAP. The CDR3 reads CASGLPDYNEQFF. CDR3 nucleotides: TGTGCTAGTGGTTTGCCCGATTACAATGAGCAGTTCTTC.

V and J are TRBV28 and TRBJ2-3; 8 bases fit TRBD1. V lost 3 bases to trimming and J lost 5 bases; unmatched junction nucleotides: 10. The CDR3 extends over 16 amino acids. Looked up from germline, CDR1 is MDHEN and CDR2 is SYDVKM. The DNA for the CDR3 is TGTGCCAGCAGTTTCCCTGACAGGGGCGCGGGAGATACGCAGTATTTT. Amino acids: CASSFPDRGAGDTQYF.

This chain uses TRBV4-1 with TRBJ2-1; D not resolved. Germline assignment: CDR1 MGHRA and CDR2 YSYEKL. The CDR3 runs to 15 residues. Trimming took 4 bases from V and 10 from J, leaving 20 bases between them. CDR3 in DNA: TGCGCCAGCAGCCGCGGATTTTGGCCCTTTTGGGAGCAGTTCTTC. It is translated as CASSRGFWPFWEQFF.

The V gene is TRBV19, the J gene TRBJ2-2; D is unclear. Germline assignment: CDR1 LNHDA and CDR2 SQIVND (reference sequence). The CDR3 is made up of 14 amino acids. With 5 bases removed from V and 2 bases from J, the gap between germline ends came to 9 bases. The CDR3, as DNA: TGTGCCAGTAGTCCGGGTCTCAACACCGGGGAGCTGTTTTTT. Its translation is CASSPGLNTGELFF.

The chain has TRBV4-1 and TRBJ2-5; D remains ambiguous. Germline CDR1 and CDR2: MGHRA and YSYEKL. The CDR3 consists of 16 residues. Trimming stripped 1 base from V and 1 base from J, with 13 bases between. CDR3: CASSQGADYSQETQYF. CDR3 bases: TGCGCCAGCAGCCAAGGCGCCGATTACTCCCAAGAGACCCAGTACTTC.

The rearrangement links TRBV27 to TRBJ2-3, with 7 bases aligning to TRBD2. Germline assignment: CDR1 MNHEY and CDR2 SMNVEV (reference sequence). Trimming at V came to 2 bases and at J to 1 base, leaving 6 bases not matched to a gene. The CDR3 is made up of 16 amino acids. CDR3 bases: TGTGCCAGCAGTTTACTGTCTAGCGGAGGCACAGATACGCAGTATTTT. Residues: CASSLLSSGGTDTQYF.